This T cell receptor beta chain was observed in a study of T cell repertoires in cytomegalovirus infection. Study in general: CMV epitopes that were recently identified and HLA-C-restricted were used alongside well-studied HLA-B-restricted ones. CMV infection together with matching HLA type was indicated by public TCR beta signatures.

Germline V gene data show CDR1 as PRHDT and CDR2 as FYEKMQ (reference sequence). The CDR3 runs to 15 residues. Between the trimmed V and J ends, which lost 4 bases and 4 bases, there was a span of 16 bases. Study conclusions and caveats: Totalled public TCR beta family frequency picked out people who carried CMV plus the relevant HLA. Dominating the ex vivo response were TCR beta clonotypes that were CMV-specific and HLA-C-restricted.

TCRdb reprocessed the reads via MiXCR and lists one record per CDR3 protein. The sample holds a few hundred thousand distinct CDR3 sequences, about 27% seen once. About this clonotype itself: What it recognizes is unknown.

The TCR comes from a human donor in good health (CMV status not recorded). Some clones in this sample may be carry-over from other donors' samples. The rearrangement joins TRBV13 to TRBJ2-5; D call uncertain. This sample comprised cultured PBMCs, obtained from culture after CMV antigen stimulation. CDR3 in amino acids: CASSSGPNGGETQYF. The CDR3 region has the DNA TGTGCCAGCAGCTCAGGACCGAACGGTGGAGAGACCCAGTACTTC.